These T cell receptor beta chains were read from a single sample in a study of blood T cell repertoires in COVID-19. This table comes from immunoSEQ multiplex PCR, and its TCRdb copy is limited to in-frame clones, with some not included. The sample lists under 200,000 clones; 65% to 90% were seen once. The material sequenced was peripheral blood. The receptor source for this set is a man aged 60 to 69 with acute or convalescent COVID-19. CDR3s include the opening cysteine and the closing phenylalanine or tryptophan. D genes are given only for firm matches. The size of a clone is reported for some rows only, either as once, few or many, or as a class for expanded clones.

TRBD2	TRBV29-1	-	TRBJ2-3	CSAWASGRPRGADTQYF	TGCAGCGCATGGGCCAGCGGGAGGCCCCGAGGGGCGGATACGCAGTATTTT
-	TRBV28	-	TRBJ1-2	CASGTQYYGYTF	TGTGCCAGCGGGACACAGTACTATGGCTACACCTTC
TRBD2	TRBV6-5	-	TRBJ2-3	CASSYSGGRATDTQYF	TGTGCCAGCAGTTACTCGGGCGGGAGGGCCACAGATACGCAGTATTTT
-	TRBV2	-	TRBJ1-3	CASSFNPGHLLSGNTIYF	TGTGCCAGCTCATTTAATCCGGGACATCTTCTCTCTGGAAACACCATATATTTT
TRBD1	TRBV27	-	TRBJ1-1	CASRLDRYTEAFF	TGTGCCAGCAGACTGGACAGGTACACTGAAGCTTTCTTT
-	TRBV5-6	-	TRBJ1-2	CASSLGRFYGYTF	TGTGCCAGCAGCTTGGGGAGATTCTATGGCTACACCTTC
TRBD1	TRBV7-2	-	TRBJ1-5	CASSLGQGFRQPQHF	TGTGCCAGCAGCTTAGGACAGGGGTTCAGGCAGCCCCAGCATTTT
-	TRBV4-1	once	TRBJ2-1	CASSQEVDSEQFF	TGCGCCAGCAGCCAAGAGGTCGACAGTGAGCAGTTCTTC
TRBD2	TRBV19	-	TRBJ2-2	CASSIDSGLAGVGTGELFF	TGTGCCAGTAGTATAGATTCGGGACTAGCGGGAGTTGGCACCGGGGAGCTGTTTTTT
TRBD1	TRBV27	-	TRBJ1-2	CASSPRQGAFYGYTF	TGTGCCAGCAGTCCCCGACAGGGGGCATTCTATGGCTACACCTTC
TRBD1	TRBV4-1	-	TRBJ2-7	CASSRQMGQALHEQYF	TGCGCCAGCAGCCGCCAGATGGGACAGGCCCTCCACGAGCAGTACTTC
-	TRBV9	-	TRBJ2-2	CASSVRDKNTGELFF	TGTGCCAGCAGCGTAAGGGACAAGAACACCGGGGAGCTGTTTTTT
TRBD2	TRBV6-6	-	TRBJ2-2	CASSRTSGRNTGELFF	TGTGCCAGCAGCAGAACTAGCGGGAGGAACACCGGGGAGCTGTTTTTT
-	TRBV12-3/TRBV12-4	-	TRBJ2-7	CASSPLYEQYF	TGTGCCAGCAGCCCCCTCTACGAGCAGTACTTC